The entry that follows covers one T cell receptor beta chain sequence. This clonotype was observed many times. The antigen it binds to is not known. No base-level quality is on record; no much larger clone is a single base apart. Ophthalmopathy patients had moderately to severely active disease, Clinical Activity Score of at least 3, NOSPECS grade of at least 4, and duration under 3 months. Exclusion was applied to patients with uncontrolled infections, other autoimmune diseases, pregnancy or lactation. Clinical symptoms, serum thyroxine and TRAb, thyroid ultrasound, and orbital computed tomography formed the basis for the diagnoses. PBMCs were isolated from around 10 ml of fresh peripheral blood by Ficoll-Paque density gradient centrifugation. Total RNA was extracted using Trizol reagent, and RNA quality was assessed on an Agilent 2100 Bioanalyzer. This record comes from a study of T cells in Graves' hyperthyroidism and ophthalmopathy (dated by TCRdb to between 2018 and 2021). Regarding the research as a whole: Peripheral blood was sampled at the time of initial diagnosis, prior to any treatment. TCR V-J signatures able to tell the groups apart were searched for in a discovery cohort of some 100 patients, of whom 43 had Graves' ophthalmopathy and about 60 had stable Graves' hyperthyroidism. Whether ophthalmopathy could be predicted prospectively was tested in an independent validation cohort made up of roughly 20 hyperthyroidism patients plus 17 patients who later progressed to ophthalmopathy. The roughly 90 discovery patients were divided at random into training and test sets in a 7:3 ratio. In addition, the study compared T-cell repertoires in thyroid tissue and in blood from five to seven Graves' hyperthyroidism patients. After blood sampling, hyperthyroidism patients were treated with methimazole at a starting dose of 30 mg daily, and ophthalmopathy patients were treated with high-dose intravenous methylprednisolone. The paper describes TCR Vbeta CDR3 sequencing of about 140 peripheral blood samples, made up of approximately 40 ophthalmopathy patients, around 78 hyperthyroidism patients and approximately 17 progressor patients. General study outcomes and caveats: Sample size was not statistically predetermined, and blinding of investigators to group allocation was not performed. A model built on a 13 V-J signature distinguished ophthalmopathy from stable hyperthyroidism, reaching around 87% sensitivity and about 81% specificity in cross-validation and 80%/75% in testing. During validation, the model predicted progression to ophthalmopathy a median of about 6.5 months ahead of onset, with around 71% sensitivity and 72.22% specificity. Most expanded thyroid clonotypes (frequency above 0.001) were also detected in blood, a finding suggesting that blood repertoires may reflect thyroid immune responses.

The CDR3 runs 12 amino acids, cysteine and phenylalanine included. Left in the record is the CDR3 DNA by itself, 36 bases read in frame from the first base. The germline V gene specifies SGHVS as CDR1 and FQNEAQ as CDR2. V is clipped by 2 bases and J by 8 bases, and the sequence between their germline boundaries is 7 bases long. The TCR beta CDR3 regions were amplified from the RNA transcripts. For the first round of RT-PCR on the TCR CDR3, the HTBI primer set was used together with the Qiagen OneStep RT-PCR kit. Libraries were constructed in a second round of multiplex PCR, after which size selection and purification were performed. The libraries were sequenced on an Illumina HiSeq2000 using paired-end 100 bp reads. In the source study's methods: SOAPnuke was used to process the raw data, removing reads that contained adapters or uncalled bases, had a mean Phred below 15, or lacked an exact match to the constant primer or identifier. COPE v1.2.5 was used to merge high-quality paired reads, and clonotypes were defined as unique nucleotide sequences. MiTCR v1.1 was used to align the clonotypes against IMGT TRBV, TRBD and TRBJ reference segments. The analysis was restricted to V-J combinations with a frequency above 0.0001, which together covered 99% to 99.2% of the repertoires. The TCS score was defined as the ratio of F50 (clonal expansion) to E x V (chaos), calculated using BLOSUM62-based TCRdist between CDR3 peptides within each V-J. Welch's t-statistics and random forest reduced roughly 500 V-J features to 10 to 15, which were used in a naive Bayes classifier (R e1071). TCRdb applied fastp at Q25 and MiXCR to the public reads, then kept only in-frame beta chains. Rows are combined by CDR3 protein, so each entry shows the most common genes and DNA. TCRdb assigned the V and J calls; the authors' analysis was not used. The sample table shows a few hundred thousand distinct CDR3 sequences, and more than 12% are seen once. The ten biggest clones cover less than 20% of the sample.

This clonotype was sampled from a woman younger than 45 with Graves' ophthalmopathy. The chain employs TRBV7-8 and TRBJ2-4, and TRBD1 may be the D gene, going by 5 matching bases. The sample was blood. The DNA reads TGTGCCAGCAGCTTATTAGGGGACATTCAGTACTTC. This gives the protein CASSLLGDIQYF.